Below are 11 T cell receptor beta chains sequenced from a single sample in a study of shared clonotypes between healthy human individuals. TCRdb keeps only in-frame clones here, not all; method: immunoSEQ multiplex PCR. This sample carries approximately 980,000 clones, about three quarters of them seen once, and the ten largest clones take approximately 1.5%. Input material: memory CD4+ T cells sorted from blood. The subset here: CD45RA-negative fraction. The receptors come from a young man in good health.

The rearrangement joins TRBV28 to TRBJ2-7; D is uncertain. The germline V gene encodes CDR1 MDHEN and CDR2 SYDVKM. The CDR3 is made up of 13 amino acids. V was cut by 1 base and J by 3 bases, with 7 bases left in between. For the CDR3, the DNA is TGTGCCAGCAGTTTATCGTGGGACTACGAGCAGTACTTC. Amino acids: CASSLSWDYEQYF. Full variable domain (remainder filled in from reference TRBV28 and TRBJ2-7): DVKVTQSSRYLVKRTGEKVFLECVQDMDHENMFWYRQDPGLGLRLIYFSYDVKMKEKGDIPEGYSVSREKKERFSLILESASTNQTSMYLCASSLSWDYEQYFGPGTRLTVT.

V gene TRBV28 combines with J gene TRBJ1-5, with 8 bases matching TRBD1. There are 14 residues in the CDR3. The germline V gene has CDR1 MDHEN and CDR2 SYDVKM. V shed 5 bases and J 5 bases; nucleotides not matched to a gene: 5. The CDR3 DNA reads as TGTGCCAGCAGTCCCGGGACAGGCCATCAGCCCCAGCATTTT. This translates into CASSPGTGHQPQHF.

This rearrangement joins TRBV7-8 to TRBJ2-7; no reliable D call. The germline CDR1 and CDR2 sequences are SGHVS and FQNEAQ. Trimming left V 0 bases short and J 3 bases short, with 6 bases between. This CDR3 contains 13 residues. The CDR3 DNA follows: TGTGCCAGCAGCTTAGCACAGAACTACGAGCAGTACTTC. This gives the protein CASSLAQNYEQYF.

CDR3 region: CASSYSGGRNTEAFF. The CDR3 DNA reads as TGTGCCAGCAGTTACTCTGGGGGGCGGAACACTGAAGCTTTCTTT. The chain is built from TRBV28 and TRBJ1-1, with D tentatively TRBD1 (6 bases). Looked up from germline, CDR1 is MDHEN and CDR2 is SYDVKM. V was shortened by 4 bases and J by 1 base, with 13 bases between the two germline ends. The CDR3 totals 15 residues.

Points on this clone: The same CDR3 can be traced to other DNA sequences in this sample. The V and J genes are TRBV18 and TRBJ1-1; D remains unclear. The CDR3 runs 13 residues. The V end was cut by 0 bases, the J end by 5 bases, with 7 bases between. From germline, CDR1 is KGHSH and CDR2 LQKENI. The CDR3 loop reads CASSPPTRTEAFF. The CDR3 DNA reads as TGTGCCAGCTCACCACCTACGAGAACTGAAGCTTTCTTT.

The chain recombines TRBV27 with TRBJ1-5; a weak D match, TRBD1 (5 bases). This CDR3 is built from 15 residues. The germline V gene encodes CDR1 MNHEY and CDR2 SMNVEV (reference sequence). V was cut by 1 base and J by 7 bases, with 14 bases left in between. CDR3 nucleotides: TGTGCCAGCAGTTTATATTTGGGACGGGGACAGCCCCAGCATTTT. It is translated as CASSLYLGRGQPQHF.

This chain uses TRBV14 with TRBJ1-4; a possible D gene is TRBD1 (6 bases). This CDR3 spans 16 amino acids. Deletions cut 1 base from V and 6 bases from J, with 15 bases between. The germline gives CDR1 SGHDN, CDR2 FVKESK. CDR3 in DNA: TGTGCCAGCAGCCAAGGCTTTTTTTGGGGGCATGAAAAACTGTTTTTT. Translating it yields CASSQGFFWGHEKLFF. The whole variable domain, remainder taken from reference TRBV14 and TRBJ1-4, is EAGVTQFPSHSVIEKGQTVTLRCDPISGHDNLYWYRRVMGKEIKFLLHFVKESKQDESGMPNNRFLAERTGGTYSTLKVQPAELEDSGVYFCASSQGFFWGHEKLFFGSGTQLSVL.

V is TRBV5-1 and J is TRBJ1-1; no clear D gene. This CDR3 spans 13 amino acids. Per germline, CDR1 SGHRS and CDR2 YFSETQ. The V end lost 0 bases, the J end lost 1 base, and 4 bases lay between the germline ends. CDR3 in amino acids: CASSLAWNTEAFF. The CDR3 coding sequence is TGCGCCAGCAGCTTGGCCTGGAACACTGAAGCTTTCTTT.

V usage is TRBV28 and J usage is TRBJ2-5; D uncertain. Trimming shortened V by 3 bases and J by 3 bases, and 8 bases separated the two germline ends. This CDR3 is built from 13 residues. Germline V lookup: CDR1 MDHEN, CDR2 SYDVKM. The CDR3 is CASSFIGEETQYF. The CDR3 nucleotides read TGTGCCAGCAGTTTTATTGGGGAAGAGACCCAGTACTTC.

The chain has TRBV29-1 and TRBJ1-6; 8 bases agree with TRBD1. This CDR3 spans 13 amino acids. The ends lost 7 bases at V and 10 bases at J; junction bases unmatched: 9. Per germline, CDR1 SQVTM and CDR2 ANQGSEA. CDR3 protein: CSARQGSDSPLHF. The CDR3 DNA reads TGCAGCGCTAGACAGGGGTCTGACTCACCCCTCCACTTT.

V gene TRBV7-3 combines with J gene TRBJ2-3; the D is unclear. This CDR3 has 14 residues. The V and J ends lost 5 bases and 6 bases respectively, with 15 bases between them. The germline V gene encodes CDR1 SGHTA and CDR2 FQGTGA. The CDR3: CASSQGSPRDTQYF. Here the CDR3 DNA reads TGTGCCAGCAGCCAAGGGTCCCCCAGGGATACGCAGTATTTT.